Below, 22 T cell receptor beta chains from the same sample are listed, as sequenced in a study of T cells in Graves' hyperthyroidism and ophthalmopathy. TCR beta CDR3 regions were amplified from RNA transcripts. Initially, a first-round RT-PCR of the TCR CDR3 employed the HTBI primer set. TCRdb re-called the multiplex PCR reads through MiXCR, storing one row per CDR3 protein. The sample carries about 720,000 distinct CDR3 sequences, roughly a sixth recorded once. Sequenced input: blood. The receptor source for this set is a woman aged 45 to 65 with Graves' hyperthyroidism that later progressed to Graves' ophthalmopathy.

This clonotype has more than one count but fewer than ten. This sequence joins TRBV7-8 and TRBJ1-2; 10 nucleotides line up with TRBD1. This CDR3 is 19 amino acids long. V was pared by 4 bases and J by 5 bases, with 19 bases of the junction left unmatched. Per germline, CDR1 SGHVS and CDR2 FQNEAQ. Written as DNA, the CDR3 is TGTGCCAGCAGCTCCCGGGACAGGGGTTGGGGTGCTAACTATTATGGCTACACCTTC. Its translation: CASSSRDRGWGANYYGYTF.

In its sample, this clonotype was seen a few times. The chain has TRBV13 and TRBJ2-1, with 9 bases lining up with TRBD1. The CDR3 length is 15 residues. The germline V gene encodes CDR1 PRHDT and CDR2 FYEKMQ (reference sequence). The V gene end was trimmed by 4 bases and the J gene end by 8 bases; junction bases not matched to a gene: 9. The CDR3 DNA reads TGTGCCAGCAGCTCTTTTGGACAGGGGTACCATGAGCAGTTCTTC. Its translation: CASSSFGQGYHEQFF. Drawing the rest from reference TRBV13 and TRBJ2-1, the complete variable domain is AAGVIQSPRHLIKEKRETATLKCYPIPRHDTVYWYQQGPGQDPQFLISFYEKMQSDKGSIPDRFSAQQFSDYHSELNMSSLELGDSALYFCASSSFGQGYHEQFFGPGTRLTVL.

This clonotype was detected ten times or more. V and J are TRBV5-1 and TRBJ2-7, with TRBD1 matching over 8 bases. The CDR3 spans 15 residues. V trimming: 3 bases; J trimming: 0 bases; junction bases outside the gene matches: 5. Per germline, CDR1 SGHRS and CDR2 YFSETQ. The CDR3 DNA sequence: TGCGCCAGCAGCTACTGGACAGGGAGCTCCTACGAGCAGTACTTC. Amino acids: CASSYWTGSSYEQYF.

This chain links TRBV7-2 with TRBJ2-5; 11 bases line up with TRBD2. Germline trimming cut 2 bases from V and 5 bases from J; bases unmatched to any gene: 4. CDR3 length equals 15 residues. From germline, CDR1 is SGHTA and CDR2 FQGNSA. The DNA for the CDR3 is TGTGCCAGCAGCTTACTACTAGCGGGAGTTGAGACCCAGTACTTC. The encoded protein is CASSLLLAGVETQYF.

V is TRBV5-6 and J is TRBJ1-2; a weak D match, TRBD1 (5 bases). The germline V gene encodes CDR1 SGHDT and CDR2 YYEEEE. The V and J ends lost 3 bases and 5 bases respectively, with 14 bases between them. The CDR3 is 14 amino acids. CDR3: CASSWSGQRYGYTF. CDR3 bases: TGTGCCAGCAGCTGGTCAGGACAAAGATATGGCTACACCTTC.

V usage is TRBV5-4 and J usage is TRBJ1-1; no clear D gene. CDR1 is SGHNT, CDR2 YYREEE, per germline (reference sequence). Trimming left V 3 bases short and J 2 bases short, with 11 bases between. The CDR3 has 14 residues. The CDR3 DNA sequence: TGTGCCAGCAGCTGGGCGGCGGCCAACACTGAAGCTTTCTTT. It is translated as CASSWAAANTEAFF.

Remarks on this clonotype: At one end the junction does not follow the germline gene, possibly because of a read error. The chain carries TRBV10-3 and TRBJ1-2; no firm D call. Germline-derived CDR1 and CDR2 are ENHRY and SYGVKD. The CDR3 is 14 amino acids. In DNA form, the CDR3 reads TGTGCCAGCAGTTACACGACATATAGCTATGGCTACACCTTC. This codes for CASSYTTYSYGYTF.

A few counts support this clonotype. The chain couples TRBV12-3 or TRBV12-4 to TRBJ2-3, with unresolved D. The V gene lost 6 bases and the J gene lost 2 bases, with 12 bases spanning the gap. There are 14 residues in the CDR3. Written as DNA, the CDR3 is TGTGCCAGCAGGGGCCCGGGTACCACAGATACGCAGTATTTT. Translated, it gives CASRGPGTTDTQYF.

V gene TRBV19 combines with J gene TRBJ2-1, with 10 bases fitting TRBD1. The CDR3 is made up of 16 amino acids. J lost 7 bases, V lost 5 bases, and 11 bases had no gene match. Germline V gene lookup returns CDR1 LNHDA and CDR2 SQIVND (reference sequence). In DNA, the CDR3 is TGTGCCAGTAGTCCAAGACGGGACAGGGGTCAAAATGAGCAGTTCTTC. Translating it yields CASSPRRDRGQNEQFF.

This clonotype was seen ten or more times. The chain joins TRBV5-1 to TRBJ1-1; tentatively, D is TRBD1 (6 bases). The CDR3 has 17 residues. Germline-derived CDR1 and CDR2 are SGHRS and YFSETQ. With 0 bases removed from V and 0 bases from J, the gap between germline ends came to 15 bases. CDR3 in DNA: TGCGCCAGCAGCTTGGTCCCTTTGGACAGAATGAACACTGAAGCTTTCTTT. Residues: CASSLVPLDRMNTEAFF. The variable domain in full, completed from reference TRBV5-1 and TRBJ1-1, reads KAGVTQTPRYLIKTRGQQVTLSCSPISGHRSVSWYQQTPGQGLQFLFEYFSETQRNKGNFPGRFSGRQFSNSRSEMNVSTLELGDSALYLCASSLVPLDRMNTEAFFGQGTRLTVV.

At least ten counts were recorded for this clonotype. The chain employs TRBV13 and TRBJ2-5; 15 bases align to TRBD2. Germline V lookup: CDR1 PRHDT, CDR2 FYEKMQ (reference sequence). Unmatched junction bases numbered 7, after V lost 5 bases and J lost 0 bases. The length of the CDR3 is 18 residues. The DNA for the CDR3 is TGTGCCAGCAGCCCGGGACTAGCGGGGGGAATATACCAAGAGACCCAGTACTTC. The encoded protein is CASSPGLAGGIYQETQYF. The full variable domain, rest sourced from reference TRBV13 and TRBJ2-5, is AAGVIQSPRHLIKEKRETATLKCYPIPRHDTVYWYQQGPGQDPQFLISFYEKMQSDKGSIPDRFSAQQFSDYHSELNMSSLELGDSALYFCASSPGLAGGIYQETQYFGPGTRLLVL.

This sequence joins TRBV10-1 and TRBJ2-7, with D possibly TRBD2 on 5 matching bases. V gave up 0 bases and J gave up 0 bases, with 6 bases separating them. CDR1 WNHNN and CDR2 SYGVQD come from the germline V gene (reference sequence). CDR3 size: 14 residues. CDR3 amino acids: CASSESGSSYEQYF. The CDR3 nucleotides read TGCGCCAGCAGTGAGTCAGGGAGCTCCTACGAGCAGTACTTC.

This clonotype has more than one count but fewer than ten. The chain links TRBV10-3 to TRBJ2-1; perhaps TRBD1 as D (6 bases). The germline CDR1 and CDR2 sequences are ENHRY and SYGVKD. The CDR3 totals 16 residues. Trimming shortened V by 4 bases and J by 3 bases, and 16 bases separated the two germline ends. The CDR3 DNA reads TGTGCCATCAGTGGGTGGGACACCTCCTACTACAATGAGCAGTTCTTC. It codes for CAISGWDTSYYNEQFF.

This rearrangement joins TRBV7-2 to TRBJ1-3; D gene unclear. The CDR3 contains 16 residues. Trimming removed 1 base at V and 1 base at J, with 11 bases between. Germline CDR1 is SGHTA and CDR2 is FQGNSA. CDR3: CASSLGQAFSGNTIYF. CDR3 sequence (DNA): TGTGCCAGCAGCTTAGGCCAGGCCTTTTCTGGAAACACCATATATTTT.

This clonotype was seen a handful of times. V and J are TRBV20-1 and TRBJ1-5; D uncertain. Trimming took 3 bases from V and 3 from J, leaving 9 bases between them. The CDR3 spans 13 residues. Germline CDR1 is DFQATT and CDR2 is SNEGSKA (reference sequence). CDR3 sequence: CSARRTLNQPQHF. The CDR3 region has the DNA TGCAGTGCTAGGAGGACTCTCAATCAGCCCCAGCATTTT.

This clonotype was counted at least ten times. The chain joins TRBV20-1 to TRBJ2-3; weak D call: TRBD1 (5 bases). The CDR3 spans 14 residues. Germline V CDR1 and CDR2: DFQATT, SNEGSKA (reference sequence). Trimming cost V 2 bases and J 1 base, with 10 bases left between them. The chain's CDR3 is CSARNLGGTDTQYF. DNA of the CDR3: TGCAGTGCTAGAAACCTAGGGGGCACAGATACGCAGTATTTT.

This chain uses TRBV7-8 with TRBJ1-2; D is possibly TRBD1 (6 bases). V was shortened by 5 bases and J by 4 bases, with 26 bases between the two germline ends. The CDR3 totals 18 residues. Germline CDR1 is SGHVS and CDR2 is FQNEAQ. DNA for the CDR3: TGTGCCAGCAGCGACTGGCCCCGGGGGCGGGTTTTAGGCTATGGCTACACCTTC. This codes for CASSDWPRGRVLGYGYTF.

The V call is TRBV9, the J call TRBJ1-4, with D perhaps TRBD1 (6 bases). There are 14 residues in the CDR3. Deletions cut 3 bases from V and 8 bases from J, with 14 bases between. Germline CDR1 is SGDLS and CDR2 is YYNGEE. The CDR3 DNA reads TGTGCCAGCAGCGCGGACAGTAATACGGAAAAACTGTTTTTT. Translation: CASSADSNTEKLFF.

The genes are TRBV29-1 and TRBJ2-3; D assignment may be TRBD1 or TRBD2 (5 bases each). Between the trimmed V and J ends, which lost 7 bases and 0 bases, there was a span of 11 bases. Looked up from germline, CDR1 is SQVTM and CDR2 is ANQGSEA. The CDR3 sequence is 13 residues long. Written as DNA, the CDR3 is TGCAGCGCTACCAGGGACAGCACAGATACGCAGTATTTT. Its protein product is CSATRDSTDTQYF.

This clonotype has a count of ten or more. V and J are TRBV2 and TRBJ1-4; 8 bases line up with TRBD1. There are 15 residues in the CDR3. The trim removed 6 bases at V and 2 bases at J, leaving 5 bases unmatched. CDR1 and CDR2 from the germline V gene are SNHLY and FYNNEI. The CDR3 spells CASSDRGSTNEKLFF. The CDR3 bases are TGTGCCAGCAGCGACAGGGGTTCGACTAATGAAAAACTGTTTTTT.

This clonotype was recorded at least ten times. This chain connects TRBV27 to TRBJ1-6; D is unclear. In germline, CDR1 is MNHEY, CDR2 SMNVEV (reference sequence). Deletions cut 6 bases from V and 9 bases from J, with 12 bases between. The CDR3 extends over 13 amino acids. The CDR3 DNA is TGTGCCAGCAGACCGGTACAAGGTTCACCCCTCCACTTT. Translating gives CASRPVQGSPLHF.

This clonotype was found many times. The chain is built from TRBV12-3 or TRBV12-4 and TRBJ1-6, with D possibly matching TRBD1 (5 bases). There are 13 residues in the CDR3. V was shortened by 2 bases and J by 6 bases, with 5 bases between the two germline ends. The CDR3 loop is CASSLQGNSPLHF. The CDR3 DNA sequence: TGTGCCAGCAGTTTACAGGGTAATTCACCCCTCCACTTT.